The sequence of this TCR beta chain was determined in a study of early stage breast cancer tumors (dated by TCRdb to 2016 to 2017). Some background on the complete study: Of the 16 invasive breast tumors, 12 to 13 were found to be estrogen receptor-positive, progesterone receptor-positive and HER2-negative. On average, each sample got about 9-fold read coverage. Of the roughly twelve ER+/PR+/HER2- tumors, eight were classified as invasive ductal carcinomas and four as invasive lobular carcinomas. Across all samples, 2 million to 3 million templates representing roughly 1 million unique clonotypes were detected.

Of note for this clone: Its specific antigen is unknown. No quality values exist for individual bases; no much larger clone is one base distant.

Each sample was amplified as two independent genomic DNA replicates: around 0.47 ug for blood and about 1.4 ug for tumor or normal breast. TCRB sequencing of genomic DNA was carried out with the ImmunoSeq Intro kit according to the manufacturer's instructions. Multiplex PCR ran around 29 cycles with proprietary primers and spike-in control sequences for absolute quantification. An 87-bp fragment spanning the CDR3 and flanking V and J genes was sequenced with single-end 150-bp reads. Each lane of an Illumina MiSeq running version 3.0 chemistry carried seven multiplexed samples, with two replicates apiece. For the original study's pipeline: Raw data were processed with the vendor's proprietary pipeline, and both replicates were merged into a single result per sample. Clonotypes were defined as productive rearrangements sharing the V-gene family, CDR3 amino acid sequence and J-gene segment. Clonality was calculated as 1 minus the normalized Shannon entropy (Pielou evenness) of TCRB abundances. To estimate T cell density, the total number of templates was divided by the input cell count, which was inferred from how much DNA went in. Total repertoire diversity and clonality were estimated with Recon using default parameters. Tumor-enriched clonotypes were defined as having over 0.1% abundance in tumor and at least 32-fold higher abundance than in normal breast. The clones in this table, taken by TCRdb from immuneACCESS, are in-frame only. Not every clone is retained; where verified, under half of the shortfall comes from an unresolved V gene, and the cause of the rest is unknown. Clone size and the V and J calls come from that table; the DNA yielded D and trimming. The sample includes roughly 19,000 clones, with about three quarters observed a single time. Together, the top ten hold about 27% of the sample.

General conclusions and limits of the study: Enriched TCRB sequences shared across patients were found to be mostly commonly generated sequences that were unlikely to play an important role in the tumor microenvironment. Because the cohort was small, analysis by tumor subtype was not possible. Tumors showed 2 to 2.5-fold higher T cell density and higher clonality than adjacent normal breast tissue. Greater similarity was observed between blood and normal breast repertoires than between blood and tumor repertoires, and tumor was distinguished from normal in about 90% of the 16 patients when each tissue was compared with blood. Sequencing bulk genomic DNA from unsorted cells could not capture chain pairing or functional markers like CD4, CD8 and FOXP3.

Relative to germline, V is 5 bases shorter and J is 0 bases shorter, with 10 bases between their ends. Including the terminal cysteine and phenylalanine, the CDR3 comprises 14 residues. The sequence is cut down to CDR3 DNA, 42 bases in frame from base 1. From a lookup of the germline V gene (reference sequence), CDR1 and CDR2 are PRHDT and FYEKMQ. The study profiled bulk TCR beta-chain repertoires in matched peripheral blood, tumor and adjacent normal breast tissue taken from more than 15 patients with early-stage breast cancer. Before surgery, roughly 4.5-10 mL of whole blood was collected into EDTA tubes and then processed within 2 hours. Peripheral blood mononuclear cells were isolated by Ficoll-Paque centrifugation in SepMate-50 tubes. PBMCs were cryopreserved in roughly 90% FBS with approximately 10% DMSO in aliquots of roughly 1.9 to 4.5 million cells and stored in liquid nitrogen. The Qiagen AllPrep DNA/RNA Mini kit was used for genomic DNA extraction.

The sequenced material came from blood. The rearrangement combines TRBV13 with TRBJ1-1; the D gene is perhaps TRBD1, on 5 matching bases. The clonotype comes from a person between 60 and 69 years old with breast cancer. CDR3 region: CASSRGHLNTEAFF. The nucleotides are TGTGCCAGCAGCCGTGGACACTTGAACACTGAAGCTTTCTTT.